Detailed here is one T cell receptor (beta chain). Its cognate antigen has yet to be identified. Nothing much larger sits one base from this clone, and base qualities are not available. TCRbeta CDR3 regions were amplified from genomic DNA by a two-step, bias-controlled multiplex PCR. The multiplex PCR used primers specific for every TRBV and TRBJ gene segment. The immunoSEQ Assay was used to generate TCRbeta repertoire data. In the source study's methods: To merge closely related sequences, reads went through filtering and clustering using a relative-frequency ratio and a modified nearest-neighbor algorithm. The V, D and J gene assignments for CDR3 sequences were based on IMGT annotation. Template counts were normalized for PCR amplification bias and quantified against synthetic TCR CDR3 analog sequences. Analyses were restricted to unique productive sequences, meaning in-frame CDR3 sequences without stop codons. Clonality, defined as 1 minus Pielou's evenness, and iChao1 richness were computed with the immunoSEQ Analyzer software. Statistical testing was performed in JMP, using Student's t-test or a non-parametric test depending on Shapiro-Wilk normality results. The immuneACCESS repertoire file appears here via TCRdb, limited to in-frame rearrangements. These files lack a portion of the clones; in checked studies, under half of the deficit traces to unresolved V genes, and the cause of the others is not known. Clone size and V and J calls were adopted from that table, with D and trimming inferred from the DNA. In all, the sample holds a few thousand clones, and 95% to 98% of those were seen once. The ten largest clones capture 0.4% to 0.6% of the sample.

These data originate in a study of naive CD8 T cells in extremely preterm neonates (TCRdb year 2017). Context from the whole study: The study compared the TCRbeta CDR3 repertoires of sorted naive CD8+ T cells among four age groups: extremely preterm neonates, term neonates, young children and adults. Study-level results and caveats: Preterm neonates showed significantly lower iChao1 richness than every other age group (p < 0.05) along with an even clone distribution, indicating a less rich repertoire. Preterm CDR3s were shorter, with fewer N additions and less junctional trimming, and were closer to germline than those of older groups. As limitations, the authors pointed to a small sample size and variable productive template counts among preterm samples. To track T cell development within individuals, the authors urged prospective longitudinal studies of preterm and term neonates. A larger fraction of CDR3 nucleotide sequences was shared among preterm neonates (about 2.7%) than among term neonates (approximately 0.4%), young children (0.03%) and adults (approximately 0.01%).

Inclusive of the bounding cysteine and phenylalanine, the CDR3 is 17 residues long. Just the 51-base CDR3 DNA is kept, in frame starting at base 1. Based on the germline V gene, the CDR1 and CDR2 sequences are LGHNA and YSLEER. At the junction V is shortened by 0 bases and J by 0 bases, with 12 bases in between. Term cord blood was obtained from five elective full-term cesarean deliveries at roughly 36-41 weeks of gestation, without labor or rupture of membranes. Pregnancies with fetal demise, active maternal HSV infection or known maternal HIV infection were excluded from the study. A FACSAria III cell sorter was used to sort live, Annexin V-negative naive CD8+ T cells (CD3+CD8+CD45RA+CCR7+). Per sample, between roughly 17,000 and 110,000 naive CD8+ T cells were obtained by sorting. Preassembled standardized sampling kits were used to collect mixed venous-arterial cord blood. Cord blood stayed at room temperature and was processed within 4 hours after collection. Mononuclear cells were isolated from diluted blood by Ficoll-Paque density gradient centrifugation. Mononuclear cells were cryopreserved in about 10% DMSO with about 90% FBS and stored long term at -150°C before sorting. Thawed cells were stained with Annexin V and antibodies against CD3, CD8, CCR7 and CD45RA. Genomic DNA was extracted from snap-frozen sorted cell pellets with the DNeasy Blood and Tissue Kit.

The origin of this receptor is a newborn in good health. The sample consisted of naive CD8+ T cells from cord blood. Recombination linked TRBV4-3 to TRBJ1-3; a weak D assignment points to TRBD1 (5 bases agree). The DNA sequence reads TGCGCCAGCAGCCAAGATACAGGTCTTAGCTCTGGAAACACCATATATTTT. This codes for CASSQDTGLSSGNTIYF.